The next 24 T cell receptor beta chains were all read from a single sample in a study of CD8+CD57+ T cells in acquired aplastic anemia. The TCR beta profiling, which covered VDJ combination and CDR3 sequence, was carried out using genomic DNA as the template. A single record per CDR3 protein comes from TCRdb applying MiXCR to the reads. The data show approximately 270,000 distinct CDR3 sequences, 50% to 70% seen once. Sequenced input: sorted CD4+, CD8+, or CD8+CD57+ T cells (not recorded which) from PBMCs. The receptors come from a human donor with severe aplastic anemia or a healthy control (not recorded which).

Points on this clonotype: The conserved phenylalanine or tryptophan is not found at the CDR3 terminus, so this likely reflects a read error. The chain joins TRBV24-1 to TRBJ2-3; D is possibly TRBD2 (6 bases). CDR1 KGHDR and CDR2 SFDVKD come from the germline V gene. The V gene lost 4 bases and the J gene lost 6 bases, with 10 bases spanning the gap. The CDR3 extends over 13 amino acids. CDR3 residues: CATSEQRADTQYV. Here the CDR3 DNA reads TGTGCCACCAGTGAGCAGCGGGCGGATACGCAGTATGTT.

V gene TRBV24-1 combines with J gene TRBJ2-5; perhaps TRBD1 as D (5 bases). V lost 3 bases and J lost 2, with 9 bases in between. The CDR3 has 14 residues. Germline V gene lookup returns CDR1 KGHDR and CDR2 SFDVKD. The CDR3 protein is CATSDPTEQETQYF. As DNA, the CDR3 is TGTGCCACCAGTGATCCGACAGAACAAGAGACCCAGTACTTC.

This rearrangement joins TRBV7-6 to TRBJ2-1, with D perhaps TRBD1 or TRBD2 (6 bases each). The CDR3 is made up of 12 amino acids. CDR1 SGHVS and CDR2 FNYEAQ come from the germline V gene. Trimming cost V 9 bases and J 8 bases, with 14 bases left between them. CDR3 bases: TGTGCCAGTAATGACGGGGGCCATGAGCAGTTCTTC. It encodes CASNDGGHEQFF.

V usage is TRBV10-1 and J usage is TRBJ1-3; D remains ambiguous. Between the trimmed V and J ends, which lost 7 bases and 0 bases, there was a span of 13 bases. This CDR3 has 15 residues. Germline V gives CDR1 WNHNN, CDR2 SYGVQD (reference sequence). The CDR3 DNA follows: TGCGCCAGCATGCGGCAGGCCGACTCTGGAAACACCATATATTTT. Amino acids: CASMRQADSGNTIYF.

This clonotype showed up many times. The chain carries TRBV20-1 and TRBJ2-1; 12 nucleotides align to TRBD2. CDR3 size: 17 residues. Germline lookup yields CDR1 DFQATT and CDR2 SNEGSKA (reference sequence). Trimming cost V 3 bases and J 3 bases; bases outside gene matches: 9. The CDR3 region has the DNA TGCAGTGCTAGTTCTCTAGCGGGGGGGCCGGACTACAATGAGCAGTTCTTC. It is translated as CSASSLAGGPDYNEQFF.

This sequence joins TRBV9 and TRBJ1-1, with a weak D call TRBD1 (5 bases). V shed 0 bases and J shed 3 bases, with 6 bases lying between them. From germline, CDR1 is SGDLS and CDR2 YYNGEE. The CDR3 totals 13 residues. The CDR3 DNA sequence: TGTGCCAGCAGCGTAGTGGGGGACACTGAAGCTTTCTTT. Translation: CASSVVGDTEAFF. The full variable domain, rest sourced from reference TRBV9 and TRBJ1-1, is DSGVTQTPKHLITATGQRVTLRCSPRSGDLSVYWYQQSLDQGLQFLIQYYNGEERAKGNILERFSAQQFPDLHSELNLSSLELGDSALYFCASSVVGDTEAFFGQGTRLTVV.

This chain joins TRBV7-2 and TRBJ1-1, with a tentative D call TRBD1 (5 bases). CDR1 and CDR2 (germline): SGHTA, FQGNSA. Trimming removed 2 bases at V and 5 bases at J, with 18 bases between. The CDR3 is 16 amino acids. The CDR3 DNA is TGTGCCAGCAGCTTATGGCGGGGGGAGGGTGGAACTGAAGCTTTCTTT. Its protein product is CASSLWRGEGGTEAFF.

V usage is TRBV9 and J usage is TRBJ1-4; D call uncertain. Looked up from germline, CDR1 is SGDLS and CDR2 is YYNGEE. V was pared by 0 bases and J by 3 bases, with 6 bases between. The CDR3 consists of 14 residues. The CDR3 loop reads CASSVDVANEKLFF. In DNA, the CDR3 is TGTGCCAGCAGCGTAGATGTGGCTAATGAAAAACTGTTTTTT.

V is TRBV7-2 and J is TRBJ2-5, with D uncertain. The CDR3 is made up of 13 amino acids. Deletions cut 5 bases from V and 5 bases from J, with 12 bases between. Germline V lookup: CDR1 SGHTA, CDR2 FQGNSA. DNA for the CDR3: TGTGCCAGCAGCCAACACCGTTCGGAGACCCAGTACTTC. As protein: CASSQHRSETQYF.

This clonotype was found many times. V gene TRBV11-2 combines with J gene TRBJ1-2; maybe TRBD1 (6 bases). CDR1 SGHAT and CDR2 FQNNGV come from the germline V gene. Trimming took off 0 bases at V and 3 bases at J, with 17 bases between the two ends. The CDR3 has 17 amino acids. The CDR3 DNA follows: TGTGCCAGCAGCTTAGATCAGTTGGGGGCGCAGGACTATGGCTACACCTTC. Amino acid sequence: CASSLDQLGAQDYGYTF.

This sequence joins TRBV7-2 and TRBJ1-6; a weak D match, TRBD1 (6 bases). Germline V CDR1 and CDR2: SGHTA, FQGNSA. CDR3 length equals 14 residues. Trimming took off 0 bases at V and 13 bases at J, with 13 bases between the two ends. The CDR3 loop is CASSLAQGNQPLHF. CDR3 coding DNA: TGTGCCAGCAGCTTAGCGCAGGGGAATCAGCCCCTCCACTTT.

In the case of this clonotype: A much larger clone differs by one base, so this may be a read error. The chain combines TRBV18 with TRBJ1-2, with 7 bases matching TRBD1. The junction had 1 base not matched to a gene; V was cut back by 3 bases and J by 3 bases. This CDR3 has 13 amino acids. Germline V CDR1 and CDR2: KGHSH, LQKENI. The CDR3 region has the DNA TGTGCCAGCTCACCGGACAGGCACTATGGCTACACCTTC. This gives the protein CASSPDRHYGYTF.

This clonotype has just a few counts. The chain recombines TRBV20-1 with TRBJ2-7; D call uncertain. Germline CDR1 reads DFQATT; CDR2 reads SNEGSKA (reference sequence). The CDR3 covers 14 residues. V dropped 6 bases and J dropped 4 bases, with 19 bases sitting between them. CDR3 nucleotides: TGCAGTGCCGCCGCCCTGCTACTTCCTTACGAGCAGTACTTC. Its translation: CSAAALLLPYEQYF.

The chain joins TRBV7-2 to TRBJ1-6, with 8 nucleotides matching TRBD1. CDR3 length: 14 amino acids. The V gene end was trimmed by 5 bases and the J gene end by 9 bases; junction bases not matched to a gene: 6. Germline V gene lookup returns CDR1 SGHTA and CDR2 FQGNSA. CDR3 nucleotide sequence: TGTGCCAGCAGCCGTACAGGGGGTATTTCACCCCTCCACTTT. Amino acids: CASSRTGGISPLHF.

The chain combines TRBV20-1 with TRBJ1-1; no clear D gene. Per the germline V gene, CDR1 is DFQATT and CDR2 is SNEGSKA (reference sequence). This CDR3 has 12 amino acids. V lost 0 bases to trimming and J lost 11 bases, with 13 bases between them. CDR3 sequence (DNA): TGCAGTGCTAGAGATTTTGTTGGGCGCGCTTTCTTT. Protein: CSARDFVGRAFF.

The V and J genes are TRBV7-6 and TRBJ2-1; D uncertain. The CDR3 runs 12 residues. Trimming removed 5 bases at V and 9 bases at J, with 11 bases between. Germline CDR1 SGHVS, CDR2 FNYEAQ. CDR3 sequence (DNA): TGTGCCAGCAGCATTCTTAGCAGTGAGCAGTTCTTC. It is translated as CASSILSSEQFF. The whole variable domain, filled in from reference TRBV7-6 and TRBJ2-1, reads GAGVSQSPRYKVTKRGQDVALRCDPISGHVSLYWYRQALGQGPEFLTYFNYEAQQDKSGLPNDRFSAERPEGSISTLTIQRTEQRDSAMYRCASSILSSEQFFGPGTRLTVL.

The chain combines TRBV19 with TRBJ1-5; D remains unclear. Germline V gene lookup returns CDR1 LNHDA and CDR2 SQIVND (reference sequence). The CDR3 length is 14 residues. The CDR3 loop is CATRGRDRNQPQHF. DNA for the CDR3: TGTGCGACACGGGGTAGGGATCGCAATCAGCCCCAGCATTTT.

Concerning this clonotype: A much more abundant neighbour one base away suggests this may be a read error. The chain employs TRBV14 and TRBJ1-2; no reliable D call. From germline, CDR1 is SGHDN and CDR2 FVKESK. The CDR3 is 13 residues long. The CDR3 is CASSQGYGYGYAF. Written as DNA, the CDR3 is TGTGCCAGCAGCCAAGGGTACGGCTATGGCTACGCCTTC.

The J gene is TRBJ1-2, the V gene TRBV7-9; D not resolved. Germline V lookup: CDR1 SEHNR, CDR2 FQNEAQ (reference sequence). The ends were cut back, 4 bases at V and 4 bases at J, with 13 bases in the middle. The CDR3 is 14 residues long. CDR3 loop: CASSSGLDGYGYTF. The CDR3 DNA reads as TGTGCCAGCAGCTCCGGACTAGACGGCTATGGCTACACCTTC.

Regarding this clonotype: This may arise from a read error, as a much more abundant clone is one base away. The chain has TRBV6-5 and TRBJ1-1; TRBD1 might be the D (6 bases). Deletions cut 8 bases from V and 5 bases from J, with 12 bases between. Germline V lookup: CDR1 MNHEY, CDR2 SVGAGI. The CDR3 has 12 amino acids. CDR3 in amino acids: CASWEGGTEAFF. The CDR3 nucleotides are TGTGCCAGCTGGGAAGGGGGGACTGAAGCTTTCTTT.

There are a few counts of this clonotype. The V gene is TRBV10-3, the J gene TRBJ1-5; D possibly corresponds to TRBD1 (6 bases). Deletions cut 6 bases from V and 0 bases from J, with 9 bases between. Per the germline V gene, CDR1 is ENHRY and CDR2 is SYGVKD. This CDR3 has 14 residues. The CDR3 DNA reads TGTGCCATCAGCCAGACAGGTAGCAATCAGCCCCAGCATTTT. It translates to CAISQTGSNQPQHF.

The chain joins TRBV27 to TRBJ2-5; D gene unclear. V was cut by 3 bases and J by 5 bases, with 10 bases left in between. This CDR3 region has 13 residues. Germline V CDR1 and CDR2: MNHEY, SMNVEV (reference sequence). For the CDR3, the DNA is TGTGCCAGCAGTTTTAATCCTTTGGAGACCCAGTACTTC. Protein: CASSFNPLETQYF.

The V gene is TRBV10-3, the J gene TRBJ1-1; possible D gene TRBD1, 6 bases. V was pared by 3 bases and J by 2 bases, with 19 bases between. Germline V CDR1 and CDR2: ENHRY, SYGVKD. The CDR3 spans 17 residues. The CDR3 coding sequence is TGTGCCATCAGTGAAGTCGGGCAGGGGTCCAAAAACACTGAAGCTTTCTTT. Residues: CAISEVGQGSKNTEAFF.

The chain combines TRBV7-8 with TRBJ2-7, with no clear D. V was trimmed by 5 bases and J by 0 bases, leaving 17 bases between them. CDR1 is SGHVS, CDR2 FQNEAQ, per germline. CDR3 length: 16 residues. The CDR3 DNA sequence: TGTGCCAGCAGCCCCACTGCCCAGAGTAGCTCCTACGAGCAGTACTTC. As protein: CASSPTAQSSSYEQYF.